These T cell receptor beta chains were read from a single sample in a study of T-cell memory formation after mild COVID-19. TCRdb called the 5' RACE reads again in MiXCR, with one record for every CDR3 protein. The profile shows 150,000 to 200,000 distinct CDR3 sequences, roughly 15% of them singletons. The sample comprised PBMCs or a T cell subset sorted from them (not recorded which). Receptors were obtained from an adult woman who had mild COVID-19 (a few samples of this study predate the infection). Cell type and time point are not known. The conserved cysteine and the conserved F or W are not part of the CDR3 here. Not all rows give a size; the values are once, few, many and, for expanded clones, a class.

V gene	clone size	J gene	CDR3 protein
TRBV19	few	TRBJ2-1	ASSIEGQYNEQF
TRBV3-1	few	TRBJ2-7	ASSQASRGRWASPSSYEQY
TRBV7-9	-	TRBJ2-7	ASSPASAARYEQY
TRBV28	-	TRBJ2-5	ASSFLGYQETQY
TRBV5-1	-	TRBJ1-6	ASSSSTGPNSPLH
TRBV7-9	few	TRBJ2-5	ASSLEGWTEDQETQY
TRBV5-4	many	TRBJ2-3	ASSGPGGASSTDTQY
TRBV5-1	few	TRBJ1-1	ASSLAQGGGTEAF
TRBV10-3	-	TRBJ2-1	AISRGSGGGPTYNEQF
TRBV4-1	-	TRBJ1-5	ASSHHHSPNQPQH
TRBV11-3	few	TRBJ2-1	ASSQILPGQGADEQF
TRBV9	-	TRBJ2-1	ASSDWDRESNEQF
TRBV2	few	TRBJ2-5	ASRDRDQETQY
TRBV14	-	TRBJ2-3	ASSPQGMGYERASTDTQY
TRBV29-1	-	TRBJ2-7	SVRGGIRKYEQY
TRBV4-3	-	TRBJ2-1	ASRPDGHNEQF
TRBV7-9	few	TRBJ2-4	ASSPTGRGQQNIQY
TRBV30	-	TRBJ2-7	AWSVYLGLAPYEQY
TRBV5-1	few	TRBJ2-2	ASSLAQGSAGELF
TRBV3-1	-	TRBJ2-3	ASSHRTSGGPTDTQY
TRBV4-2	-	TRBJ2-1	ASSLVGQGAPNEQF
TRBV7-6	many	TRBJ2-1	ASSLAGPGTGTNEQF
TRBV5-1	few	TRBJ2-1	ASSFPSGSTPSYNEQF
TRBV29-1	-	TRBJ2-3	SVEDRRGARPDTQY
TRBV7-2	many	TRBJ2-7	ASSPGLAGGIAGYEQY
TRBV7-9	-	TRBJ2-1	ASGGDYNEQF
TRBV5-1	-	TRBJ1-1	ASSLYLGFGYTEAF